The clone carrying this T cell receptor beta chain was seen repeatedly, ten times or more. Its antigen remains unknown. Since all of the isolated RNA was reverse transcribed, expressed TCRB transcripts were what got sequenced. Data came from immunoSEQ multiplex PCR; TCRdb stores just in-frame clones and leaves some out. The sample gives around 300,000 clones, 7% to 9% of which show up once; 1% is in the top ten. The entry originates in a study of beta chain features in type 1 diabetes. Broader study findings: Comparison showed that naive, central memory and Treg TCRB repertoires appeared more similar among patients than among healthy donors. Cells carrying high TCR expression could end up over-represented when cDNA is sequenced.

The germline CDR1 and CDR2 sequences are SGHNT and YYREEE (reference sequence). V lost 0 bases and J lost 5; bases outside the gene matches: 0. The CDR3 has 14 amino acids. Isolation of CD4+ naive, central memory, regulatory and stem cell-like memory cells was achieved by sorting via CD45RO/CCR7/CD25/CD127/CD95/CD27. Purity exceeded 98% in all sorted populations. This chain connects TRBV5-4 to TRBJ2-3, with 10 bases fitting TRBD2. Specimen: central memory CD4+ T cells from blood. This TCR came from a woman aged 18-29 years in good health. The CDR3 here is CASSLGLAGDTQYF. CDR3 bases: TGTGCCAGCAGCTTGGGACTAGCGGGAGATACGCAGTATTTT.